These T cell receptor beta chains were read from a single sample in a study of T-cell memory formation after mild COVID-19. TCRdb analysed the 5' RACE reads with MiXCR anew, one entry per CDR3 protein. There are about 200,000 distinct CDR3 sequences in the sample; more than 8% occur only once, and roughly 4% lies in the top ten. Sequencing was done on a sample of PBMCs or a T cell subset sorted from them (not recorded which). All receptors come from a man between 18 and 35 years old who had mild COVID-19 (a few samples of this study predate the infection). Cell type and time point are not known. The CDR3 runs from the conserved cysteine through the conserved F or W. The D gene is left open where the match is weak. Part of the rows lack a size; the others show once, few, many or a class for expanded clones.

J: TRBJ1-1; size: .; D: .; V: TRBV7-2; DNA: TGTGCCAGCAGACGAGACAGCTTTGAAGCTTTCTTT; CDR3: CASRRDSFEAFF
J: TRBJ1-1; size: .; D: TRBD1; V: TRBV7-9; DNA: TGTGCCAGCAGCTTCGGACAGGGATACACTGAAGCTTTCTTT; CDR3: CASSFGQGYTEAFF
J: TRBJ2-3; size: many; D: TRBD2; V: TRBV7-2; DNA: TGTGCCAGCAGCTTAGTAGCGGGGGCGGGAGATACGCAGTATTTT; CDR3: CASSLVAGAGDTQYF
J: TRBJ1-2; size: .; D: .; V: TRBV12-3/TRBV12-4; DNA: TGTGCCAGCAGTATTGCAGGGATCGGCTATGGCTACACCTTC; CDR3: CASSIAGIGYGYTF
J: TRBJ1-2; size: few; D: .; V: TRBV10-3; DNA: TGTGCCATCAGTTCGGGACAACCAAGGCATGGCTACACCTTC; CDR3: CAISSGQPRHGYTF
J: TRBJ2-1; size: few; D: TRBD2; V: TRBV11-2; DNA: TGTGCCAGCAGCCCAAACCCTAGCGGGGGGTCCTACAATGAGCAGTTCTTC; CDR3: CASSPNPSGGSYNEQFF
J: TRBJ2-3; size: .; D: TRBD2; V: TRBV5-1; DNA: TGCGCCAGCAGCTTGGCTCTAGCGGGGGTCACAGATACGCAGTATTTT; CDR3: CASSLALAGVTDTQYF
J: TRBJ2-3; size: few; D: TRBD1; V: TRBV5-1; DNA: TGCGCCAGCAGACCCGGGACAGGGGCAGATACGCAGTATTTT; CDR3: CASRPGTGADTQYF
J: TRBJ2-5; size: few; D: .; V: TRBV5-1; DNA: TGCGCCAGCACCTCGGGTGTCGCGGAGACCCAGTACTTC; CDR3: CASTSGVAETQYF
J: TRBJ2-1; size: many; D: TRBD2; V: TRBV20-1; DNA: TGCAGTGCTAGAGTGACTAGCGGGGGAAGGAATGAGCAGTTCTTC; CDR3: CSARVTSGGRNEQFF
J: TRBJ2-7; size: .; D: .; V: TRBV27; DNA: TGTGCCAGCCGCTACCAGGGGACCTACGAGCAGTACTTC; CDR3: CASRYQGTYEQYF
J: TRBJ1-2; size: many; D: .; V: TRBV18; DNA: TGTGCCAGCTCCCAGGACTATGGCTACACCTTC; CDR3: CASSQDYGYTF
J: TRBJ2-3; size: few; D: .; V: TRBV7-2; DNA: TGTGCCAGCAGCTTAGCTCTAGGGGATACGCAGTATTTT; CDR3: CASSLALGDTQYF
J: TRBJ2-5; size: many; D: TRBD2; V: TRBV20-1; DNA: TGCAGTGCTAGAGGCGACCCGGGGGGCCAAGAGACCCAGTACTTC; CDR3: CSARGDPGGQETQYF
J: TRBJ1-6; size: many; D: .; V: TRBV7-2; DNA: TGTGCCACCACTATCCAGGGAGACGTCTATAATTCACCCCTCCACTTT; CDR3: CATTIQGDVYNSPLHF
J: TRBJ1-2; size: few; D: .; V: TRBV7-8; DNA: TGTGCCAGCAGCTTAGGTAGACAGGCCGAAAGGGAGTCTAACTATGGCTACACCTTC; CDR3: CASSLGRQAERESNYGYTF
J: TRBJ1-1; size: many; D: .; V: TRBV5-1; DNA: TGCGCCAGCAGCTCGATGCCACTACAGGGGAACACTGAAGCTTTCTTT; CDR3: CASSSMPLQGNTEAFF
J: TRBJ2-5; size: few; D: TRBD2; V: TRBV7-7; DNA: TGTGCTAGCAGCCCCGGGACTAGCGGGACTGGTTCGACCCAGTACTTC; CDR3: CASSPGTSGTGSTQYF
J: TRBJ1-1; size: many; D: .; V: TRBV5-6; DNA: TGTGCCAGCAGCTTGGCGCTCAGGGCCACTGAAGCTTTCTTT; CDR3: CASSLALRATEAFF
J: TRBJ2-2; size: .; D: TRBD1; V: TRBV5-1; DNA: TGCGCCAGCAGCTTGGCCCGGGACAGCCCTTCCGGGGAGCTGTTTTTT; CDR3: CASSLARDSPSGELFF
J: TRBJ2-1; size: .; D: .; V: TRBV20-1; DNA: TGCTCAACAGTGAGGTCAGCTCTCAATGAGCAGTTCTTC; CDR3: CSTVRSALNEQFF
J: TRBJ2-3; size: few; D: TRBD1; V: TRBV4-2; DNA: TGTGCCAGCAGCCACGGGACAGGGGGCTCCGCAGATACGCAGTATTTT; CDR3: CASSHGTGGSADTQYF
J: TRBJ2-3; size: many; D: .; V: TRBV2; DNA: TGTGCCAGCAGTGAGGGCGGGAGCACAGATACGCAGTATTTT; CDR3: CASSEGGSTDTQYF
J: TRBJ2-1; size: .; D: .; V: TRBV5-1; DNA: TGCGCCAGCAGATCCGACAGTCTCCGCACTGATGAGCAGTTCTTC; CDR3: CASRSDSLRTDEQFF
J: TRBJ2-7; size: .; D: TRBD2; V: TRBV20-1; DNA: TGCAGTGCTCTAGGTCTAGCGGGCCTCTCCTACGAGCAGTACTTC; CDR3: CSALGLAGLSYEQYF
J: TRBJ2-1; size: many; D: .; V: TRBV5-1; DNA: TGCGCCAGCAGCTTGGGGGAACAAGGCAATGAGCAGTTCTTC; CDR3: CASSLGEQGNEQFF
J: TRBJ2-1; size: .; D: .; V: TRBV7-9; DNA: TGTGCCAGCAGCCATCGGGTCAGGGGCTACAATGAGCAGTTCTTC; CDR3: CASSHRVRGYNEQFF
J: TRBJ2-5; size: .; D: TRBD2; V: TRBV4-2; DNA: TGTGCCAGCAGCCAAGGAGCGGGGGGGCCAGGATTAGAGACCCAGTACTTC; CDR3: CASSQGAGGPGLETQYF
J: TRBJ2-5; size: .; D: TRBD2; V: TRBV11-3; DNA: TGTGCCAGCAGCAATAGCGGGGGGGATCAAGAGACCCAGTACTTC; CDR3: CASSNSGGDQETQYF
J: TRBJ2-4; size: .; D: TRBD2; V: TRBV19; DNA: TGTGCCAGTAGTATAGCCCCTAGCGGGGGCCCGCGAGCCAAAAACATTCAGTACTTC; CDR3: CASSIAPSGGPRAKNIQYF
J: TRBJ1-5; size: .; D: .; V: TRBV30; DNA: TGTGCCTGGAGCAACCAGGGAAATCAGCCCCAGCATTTT; CDR3: CAWSNQGNQPQHF
J: TRBJ1-1; size: few; D: TRBD1; V: TRBV15; DNA: TGTGCCACCAGCAGAGATGGGACAGGGGGTTCGGCTTTCTTT; CDR3: CATSRDGTGGSAFF
J: TRBJ2-6; size: few; D: .; V: TRBV7-3; DNA: TGTGCCAGCAGCCTACAGACAGGCTCTGGGGCCAACGTCCTGACTTTC; CDR3: CASSLQTGSGANVLTF
J: TRBJ2-3; size: few; D: TRBD1; V: TRBV7-9; DNA: TGTGCCAGCAGCTTATTGGGACAGCTCACAGATACGCAGTATTTT; CDR3: CASSLLGQLTDTQYF
J: TRBJ2-5; size: .; D: TRBD2; V: TRBV20-1; DNA: TGCAGTGCTGGTCGCGGAAGCGGGGGGGATGAGACCCAGTACTTC; CDR3: CSAGRGSGGDETQYF
J: TRBJ2-5; size: many; D: .; V: TRBV5-6; DNA: TGTGCCAGCAGCCCCTGGGGCCTGCTAAGGCAAGAGACCCAGTACTTC; CDR3: CASSPWGLLRQETQYF
J: TRBJ2-3; size: many; D: TRBD2; V: TRBV12-3/TRBV12-4; DNA: TGTGCCAGCAGTCCAAGGACTAGCGTAGCAGATACGCAGTATTTT; CDR3: CASSPRTSVADTQYF
J: TRBJ2-6; size: .; D: .; V: TRBV4-3; DNA: TGCGCCAGCAGCCAATCCCCAACGGGGAGGTCAACTGGGGCCAACGTCCTGACTTTC; CDR3: CASSQSPTGRSTGANVLTF
J: TRBJ1-1; size: .; D: .; V: TRBV7-9; DNA: TGTGCCAGCAGCTTAGCATGGCAGGCTGAAGCTTTCTTT; CDR3: CASSLAWQAEAFF
J: TRBJ1-1; size: .; D: .; V: TRBV29-1; DNA: TGCAGCGTGCAGAGAGGGAGGGGCAGGGCCCTGAGCACTGAAGCTTTCTTT; CDR3: CSVQRGRGRALSTEAFF
J: TRBJ2-7; size: few; D: TRBD1; V: TRBV5-1; DNA: TGCGCCAGCAGCTACAGACAGGGGACCTACGAGCAGTACTTC; CDR3: CASSYRQGTYEQYF
J: TRBJ1-1; size: few; D: TRBD1; V: TRBV12-3/TRBV12-4; DNA: TGTGCCAGCAGTTTAGCTAATCAGGCCAGGGGGACTTTCTTT; CDR3: CASSLANQARGTFF
J: TRBJ2-3; size: few; D: TRBD1; V: TRBV5-1; DNA: TGCGCCAGCCACGACAGGGGGCTTACAGATACGCAGTATTTT; CDR3: CASHDRGLTDTQYF
J: TRBJ2-3; size: .; D: TRBD2; V: TRBV25-1; DNA: TGTGCCAGCAGCCCCGGGGGGGCTAGCACAGATACGCAGTATTTT; CDR3: CASSPGGASTDTQYF
J: TRBJ2-3; size: .; D: .; V: TRBV2; DNA: TGTGCCACGGGGGCAGATACGCAGTATTTT; CDR3: CATGADTQYF
J: TRBJ1-2; size: .; D: .; V: TRBV20-1; DNA: TGCAGTGCTAGAGATCCAGGGCTAGGCTACACCTTC; CDR3: CSARDPGLGYTF
J: TRBJ2-1; size: few; D: .; V: TRBV4-2; DNA: TGTGCCAGCAGCCAAGCGAGTGCCAGGGGGGACGAGCAGTTCTTC; CDR3: CASSQASARGDEQFF
J: TRBJ1-1; size: .; D: TRBD1; V: TRBV20-1; DNA: TGCAGTGCTAGGGAGGGACAGGGGGCGACTGAAGCTTTCTTT; CDR3: CSAREGQGATEAFF
J: TRBJ2-1; size: .; D: .; V: TRBV19; DNA: TGTGCCAGTAGTATTATGGAGGGTCTCCCCTACAATGAGCAGTTCTTC; CDR3: CASSIMEGLPYNEQFF
J: TRBJ1-3; size: .; D: .; V: TRBV28; DNA: TGTGCCAGCAGGAGAAACACCATATATTTT; CDR3: CASRRNTIYF
J: TRBJ2-3; size: many; D: .; V: TRBV5-1; DNA: TGTGCCAGCAGCTTAGGCGGTCCCACAGATACGCAGTATTTT; CDR3: CASSLGGPTDTQYF
J: TRBJ1-4; size: .; D: .; V: TRBV7-9; DNA: TGTGCCAGCAGCCTCAGGGTCGTTAATGAAAAACTGTTTTTT; CDR3: CASSLRVVNEKLFF
J: TRBJ1-2; size: many; D: .; V: TRBV7-3; DNA: TGTGCCAGCAGCTTGACAGGAGATGGCTACACCTTC; CDR3: CASSLTGDGYTF